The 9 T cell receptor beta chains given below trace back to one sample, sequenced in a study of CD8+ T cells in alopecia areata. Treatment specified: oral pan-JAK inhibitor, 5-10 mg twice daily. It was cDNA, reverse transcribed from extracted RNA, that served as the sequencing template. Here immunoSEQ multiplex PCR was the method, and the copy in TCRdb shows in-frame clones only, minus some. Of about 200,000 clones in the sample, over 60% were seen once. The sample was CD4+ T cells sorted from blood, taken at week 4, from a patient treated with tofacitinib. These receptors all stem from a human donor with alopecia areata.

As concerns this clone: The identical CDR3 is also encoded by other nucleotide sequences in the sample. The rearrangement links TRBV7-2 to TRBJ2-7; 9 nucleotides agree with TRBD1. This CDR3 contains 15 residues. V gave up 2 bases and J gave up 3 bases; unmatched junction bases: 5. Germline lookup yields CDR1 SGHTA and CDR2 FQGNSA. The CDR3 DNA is TGTGCCAGCAGCTTACGGACAGGGGAGAGCTACGAGCAGTACTTC. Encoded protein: CASSLRTGESYEQYF.

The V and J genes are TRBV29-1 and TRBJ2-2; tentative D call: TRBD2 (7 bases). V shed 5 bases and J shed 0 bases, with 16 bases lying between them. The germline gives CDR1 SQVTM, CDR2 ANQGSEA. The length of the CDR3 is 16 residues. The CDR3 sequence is CSVRLGGTSNTGELFF. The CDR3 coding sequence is TGCAGCGTTAGACTGGGGGGGACATCGAACACCGGGGAGCTGTTTTTT.

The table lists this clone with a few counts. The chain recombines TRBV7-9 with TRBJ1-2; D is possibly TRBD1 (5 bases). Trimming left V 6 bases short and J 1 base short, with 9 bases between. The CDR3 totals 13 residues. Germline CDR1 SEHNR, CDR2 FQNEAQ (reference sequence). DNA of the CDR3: TGTGCCAGCAGATTCGGGGGTAACTATGGCTACACCTTC. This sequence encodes CASRFGGNYGYTF.

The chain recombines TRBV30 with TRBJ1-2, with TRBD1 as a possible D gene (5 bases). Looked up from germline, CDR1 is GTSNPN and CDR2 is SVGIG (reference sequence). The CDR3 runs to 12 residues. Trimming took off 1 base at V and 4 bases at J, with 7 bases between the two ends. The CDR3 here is CAWSAGSYGYTF. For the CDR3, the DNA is TGTGCCTGGAGTGCAGGGAGCTATGGCTACACCTTC.

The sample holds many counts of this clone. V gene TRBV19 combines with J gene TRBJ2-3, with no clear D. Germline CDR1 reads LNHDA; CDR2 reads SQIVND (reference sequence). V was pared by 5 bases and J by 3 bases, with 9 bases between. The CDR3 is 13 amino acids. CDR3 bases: TGTGCCAGTAGTGTCGGGCCGACAGATACGCAGTATTTT. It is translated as CASSVGPTDTQYF.

CDR3 DNA sequence: TGCAGCGTTACGACAGATAATCAGCCCCAGCATTTT. Protein: CSVTTDNQPQHF. The rearrangement joins TRBV29-1 to TRBJ1-5; possibly TRBD1 for D (5 bases). This CDR3 region has 12 residues. Germline CDR1 SQVTM, CDR2 ANQGSEA. Trimming pared 5 bases from V and 4 bases from J, leaving 9 bases between. Full variable domain (missing parts from reference TRBV29-1 and TRBJ1-5): SAVISQKPSRDICQRGTSLTIQCQVDSQVTMMFWYRQQPGQSLTLIATANQGSEATYESGFVIDKFPISRPNLTFSTLTVSNMSPEDSSIYLCSVTTDNQPQHFGDGTRLSIL.

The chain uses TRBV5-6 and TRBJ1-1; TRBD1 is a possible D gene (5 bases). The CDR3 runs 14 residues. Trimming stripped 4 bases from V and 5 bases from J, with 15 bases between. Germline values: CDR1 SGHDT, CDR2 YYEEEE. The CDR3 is CASSRGQGGTEAFF. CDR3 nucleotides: TGTGCCAGCAGCCGCGGCCAGGGAGGAACTGAAGCTTTCTTT.

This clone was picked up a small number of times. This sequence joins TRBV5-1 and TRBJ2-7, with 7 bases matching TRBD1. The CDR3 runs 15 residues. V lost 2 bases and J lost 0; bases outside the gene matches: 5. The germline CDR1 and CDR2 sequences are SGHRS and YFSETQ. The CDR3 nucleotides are TGCGCCAGCAGCTTAGACGGACAGGCCTCCTACGAGCAGTACTTC. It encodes CASSLDGQASYEQYF.

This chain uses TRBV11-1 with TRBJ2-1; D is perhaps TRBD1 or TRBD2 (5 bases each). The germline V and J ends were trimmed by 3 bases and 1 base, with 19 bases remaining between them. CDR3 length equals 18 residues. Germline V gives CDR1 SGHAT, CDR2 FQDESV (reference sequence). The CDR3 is CASSFGRGGSTSYNEQFF. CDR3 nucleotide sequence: TGTGCCAGCAGCTTTGGTCGGGGCGGCTCTACGTCCTACAATGAGCAGTTCTTC.